This T cell receptor beta chain is from a study of shared T cell receptors in the human thymus. TCRdb's copy holds only in-frame clones and misses some; the assay was immunoSEQ multiplex PCR. The sample lists hundreds of thousands of clones; over 75% were seen once. Germline loops: CDR1 MNHEY, CDR2 SVGAGI. The CDR3 runs to 14 residues. The V end was cut by 6 bases, the J end by 2 bases, with 14 bases between. The same data also contributed to another study, on human thymus T cells. In that study: Resections from corrective heart surgery supplied the thymus tissue. Use of V and J genes seemed skewed within the thymic and blood repertoires. In unrelated individuals, thymic repertoires overlapped highly, according to related research.

This sequence originates from a boy under two years old with a congenital heart defect. This chain connects TRBV6-5 to TRBJ2-7; the D gene is possibly TRBD1 (6 bases). Sequenced sample: thymocytes. The CDR3 sequence: CASRPGVWTYEQYF. For the CDR3, the DNA is TGTGCCAGCAGGCCAGGGGTTTGGACCTACGAGCAGTACTTC.